This TCR beta chain was identified in a study of blood T cell repertoires in COVID-19. The overall study: The cDNA or gDNA used as material had been derived from T cells, B-cell-depleted T cells, or PBMCs.

Original processing notes: Nucleated cell counts were estimated from reference gene primer amplification. The table came from immunoSEQ multiplex PCR; TCRdb's copy has only in-frame clones and leaves some out. That table furnishes V, J and clone size, whereas the DNA furnished D and trimming. The top ten clones hold about 4% of a sample with under 350,000 clones, approximately 86% of them seen once. V was cut by 3 bases and J by 2 bases, with 10 bases left in between. The CDR3 spans 14 residues. Germline values: CDR1 SGHTA, CDR2 FQGNSA. Those enrolled, adults aged roughly 18 to 90 years, came from around 24 US areas.

Sequenced input: PBMCs or T cells enriched from blood (not recorded which). The source of this sequence is a woman aged 40 to 50 with acute COVID-19. V and J are TRBV7-2 and TRBJ2-5; possible D gene TRBD1, 6 bases. CDR3 sequence reads: CASSFGQPQETQYF. The CDR3 DNA sequence: TGTGCCAGCAGCTTTGGACAGCCACAAGAGACCCAGTACTTC.